The clone carrying this T cell receptor (beta chain) appeared a few times. Its specificity is not known. In germline, CDR1 is SGHNT, CDR2 YYREEE (reference sequence). This CDR3 spans 14 amino acids. V gave up 4 bases and J gave up 2 bases, with 10 bases separating them. The sample originates from a study of cytomegalovirus exposure and HLA in healthy donors. Study information: Earlier results showed roughly 120 million unique TCR beta sequences derived from roughly 190 million T cells. Genetic ancestry analysis placed around four fifths of the 398 donors that were genotyped in the Caucasian-associated cluster. General study points: Associated with cytomegalovirus, according to the listing, were around 160 TCR beta chains.

Primers included in the PCR were 60 Vbeta and 13 Jbeta primers. The table came from immunoSEQ multiplex PCR; TCRdb's copy has only in-frame clones and leaves some out. The sample carries some 80,000 clones, 60% to 85% recorded once. The clonotype comes from a man between 18 and 35 years old in good health and CMV-seropositive. The V and J genes are TRBV5-4 and TRBJ1-5, with D tentatively TRBD1 (5 bases). Sequences were obtained from PBMCs. This CDR3 is CASSPGGGNQPQHF. DNA for the CDR3: TGTGCCAGCAGCCCGGGGGGGGGCAATCAGCCCCAGCATTTT.